This TCR beta chain appears in the sequencing data of a study of T cell changes during pregnancy in multiple sclerosis. Profiling relied on immunoSEQ multiplex PCR, and the TCRdb table lists in-frame clones only, not all of them. The table records approximately 70,000 clones, 92% of them present only once. The CDR3 runs 16 residues. The V and J ends lost 4 bases and 5 bases respectively, with 19 bases between them. Germline V gene lookup returns CDR1 SGHNT and CDR2 YYREEE (reference sequence). Material: peripheral blood, obtained in the second trimester of pregnancy. The chain combines TRBV5-4 with TRBJ2-1; unclear D gene. The origin of this receptor is a female donor in good health, enrolled as a control in a pregnancy study. The CDR3 DNA reads TGTGCCAGCAGCGGAAAGACTTTAAAAAAGAACAATGAGCAGTTCTTC. Translated: CASSGKTLKKNNEQFF.